Described below is a single TCR beta chain sequence and its context. Its specificity is unknown. This entry is derived from a study of T cell clonotyping in hematopoietic cell transplantation. The CDR3 runs 13 residues. V was pared by 5 bases and J by 3 bases, with 8 bases between. Germline lookup yields CDR1 SGHTA and CDR2 FQGNSA. The table came from immunoSEQ multiplex PCR; TCRdb's copy has only in-frame clones and leaves some out. This sample has 10,000 to 15,000 clones, with 80% to 95% found just once. Study observations and caveats: After transplant, recipient diversity fell while pathologically expanded clonotypes grew through day 180. Graft donor and pretransplant recipient Inverse Simpson Index values predicted broader posttransplant TCR diversity. Without cell sorting, CD4 versus CD8 contributions remain unresolved.

Sequenced material: peripheral blood mononuclear cells. The rearrangement joins TRBV7-2 to TRBJ2-1; the D is unclear. The receptor was isolated from a man in his thirties or forties in good health. Some clones in this sample may be carry-over from other donors' samples. CDR3 nucleotides: TGTGCCAGCAGCCTCGAGTACTACAATGAGCAGTTCTTC. It specifies CASSLEYYNEQFF.